The TCR beta chain described here comes from a study of CD8 T cells in ankylosing spondylitis. For this clonotype: As yet, its antigen is unknown.

The study's findings and limits: In the blood and synovial fluid of reactive arthritis, some motif variants had been previously reported. Seemingly characteristic of ankylosing spondylitis blood was a TCR beta motif consisting of about 8 highly homologous variants. The clones that were linked to disease were reported to be significantly enriched in matched synovial fluid samples from ankylosing spondylitis patients.

A quantitative 5'-RACE method, one with molecular barcodes, was used to make TCR beta libraries. TCRdb analysed the 5' RACE reads with MiXCR anew, one entry per CDR3 protein. The sample carries 120,000 or so distinct CDR3 sequences, roughly 15% recorded once. Germline lookup yields CDR1 SGDLS and CDR2 YYNGEE. Trimming at V came to 0 bases and at J to 7 bases, leaving 10 bases not matched to a gene. CDR3 length: 17 amino acids. The sequence derives from a female donor with ankylosing spondylitis or in good health (not recorded which). The chain joins TRBV9 to TRBJ2-1; 10 bases are a match to TRBD2. The sequenced sample consisted of blood, either unsorted or a sorted T cell fraction (not recorded which). In DNA, the CDR3 is TGTGCCAGCAGCGTAGGGACTAGCGGCACTTTTGCGAATGAGCAGTTCTTC. Amino acid sequence: CASSVGTSGTFANEQFF.